The subject of this entry is one TCR beta chain. The antigen remains unidentified. Clones were read by immunoSEQ multiplex PCR, and TCRdb kept only the in-frame ones, dropping some. Of roughly 2.6 million clones listed, about 92% are singletons. This record belongs to a study of shared clonotypes between healthy human individuals. Study at large: In total, the donors were a couple of women and a few men aged 18 to 49.

Germline V lookup: CDR1 LNHNV, CDR2 YYDKDF (reference sequence). Trimming removed 4 bases from V and 6 bases from J, with 13 bases in between. The CDR3 spans 14 residues. Findings and limits, study-wide: In general, naive subsets displayed greater estimated richness than memory subsets did. The sharing of roughly 5% of naive CD4 clonotypes was seen across a few donors.

The receptor was derived from a man younger than 35 in good health. The J gene is TRBJ2-1, the V gene TRBV15, with a weak D call TRBD2 (6 bases). Sequenced material: naive CD4+ T cells sorted from blood. The subset is: CD45RA+ positively selected. CDR3 residues: CATSNLGGTNEQFF. The CDR3 region has the DNA TGTGCCACCAGCAATCTCGGGGGAACCAATGAGCAGTTCTTC.